A single sample is the source of the 6 T cell receptor beta chains below, sequenced in a study of shared clonotypes between healthy human individuals. Using immunoSEQ multiplex PCR, the repertoire was profiled, and TCRdb retains in-frame clones only, with some absent. Among about 2 million clones listed, 95% were seen once. The specimen was naive CD4+ T cells sorted from blood. Subset noted: CD45RA+ positively selected. These TCRs come from a man younger than 30 in good health.

The rearrangement uses TRBV28 and TRBJ1-4; no reliable D call. Looked up from germline, CDR1 is MDHEN and CDR2 is SYDVKM. The germline V and J ends were trimmed by 5 bases and 0 bases, with 16 bases remaining between them. The CDR3 spans 17 residues. The CDR3 reads CASSELSLTATNEKLFF. The CDR3 bases are TGTGCCAGCAGTGAACTAAGTTTGACGGCAACTAATGAAAAACTGTTTTTT.

This chain links TRBV6-6 with TRBJ2-7, with 14 bases identical to TRBD2. The CDR3 covers 16 residues. V shed 4 bases and J 4 bases; nucleotides not matched to a gene: 6. The germline V gene encodes CDR1 MNHNY and CDR2 SVGAGI (reference sequence). The CDR3, as DNA: TGTGCCAGCAGTTCCGGGACTAGCGGGAGTATTTACGAGCAGTACTTC. Amino acids: CASSSGTSGSIYEQYF.

For this clone: Other DNA variants within this sample encode the same CDR3. The V call is TRBV19, the J call TRBJ1-2; 8 bases match TRBD1. Trimming cost V 6 bases and J 3 bases; bases outside gene matches: 3. The CDR3 totals 13 residues. Germline V gene lookup returns CDR1 LNHDA and CDR2 SQIVND (reference sequence). The CDR3 loop reads CASSPQGDYGYTF. As DNA, the CDR3 is TGTGCCAGTAGCCCACAGGGGGACTATGGCTACACCTTC.

The chain combines TRBV29-1 with TRBJ1-1, with 7 bases matching TRBD1. The germline V gene encodes CDR1 SQVTM and CDR2 ANQGSEA. CDR3 size: 13 residues. J lost 3 bases, V lost 5 bases, and 6 bases had no gene match. The chain's CDR3 is CSVRQGMDTEAFF. CDR3 sequence (DNA): TGCAGCGTTCGACAGGGTATGGACACTGAAGCTTTCTTT.

This chain uses TRBV30 with TRBJ2-5; a possible D gene is TRBD2 (5 bases). The CDR3 is 12 residues long. The V gene's germline CDR1 is GTSNPN and CDR2 SVGIG (reference sequence). V lost 0 bases, J lost 9 bases, and 11 bases lay in between. The CDR3 bases are TGTGCCTGGAGTGTACGGGAAATGGCCCAGTACTTC. Encoded protein: CAWSVREMAQYF.

The chain joins TRBV6-5 to TRBJ2-7; 9 bases align to TRBD2. Germline V gives CDR1 MNHEY, CDR2 SVGAGI. The length of the CDR3 is 14 residues. The junction had 2 bases not matched to a gene; V was cut back by 5 bases and J by 0 bases. The CDR3 reads CASSLAGFSYEQYF. CDR3 nucleotide sequence: TGTGCCAGCAGTCTAGCGGGGTTCTCCTACGAGCAGTACTTC.